This record concerns one T cell receptor (beta chain) sequence. The repertoire was sequenced with immunoSEQ multiplex PCR; TCRdb's copy has only in-frame clones and lacks some. This sample yields some 58,000 clones, of which around 97% are seen a single time; roughly 2.3% belongs to the top ten. This sample is drawn from a study of T cell changes during pregnancy in multiple sclerosis. The junction had 18 bases not matched to a gene; V was cut back by 2 bases and J by 0 bases. The CDR3 sequence is 22 residues long. Per germline, CDR1 MDHEN and CDR2 SYDVKM. The sequence came from a female donor with multiple sclerosis, enrolled in a pregnancy study. Specimen: CD8+ T cells from peripheral blood mononuclear cells, collected after pregnancy. The rearrangement uses TRBV28 and TRBJ2-1, with 11 bases matching TRBD2. Here the CDR3 reads CASSLVVAGGVTPSLSYNEQFF. Here the CDR3 DNA reads TGTGCCAGCAGTTTAGTAGTAGCGGGAGGGGTAACCCCTTCACTCTCCTACAATGAGCAGTTCTTC.